Included here is one TCR beta chain sequence, with context. J lost 2 bases, V lost 1 base, and 6 bases had no gene match. The CDR3 runs 16 residues. CDR1 and CDR2 (germline): SGHAT, FQNNGV. The data derive from a study of control samples from healthy donors and cancer patients. The table came from immunoSEQ multiplex PCR; TCRdb's copy has only in-frame clones and leaves some out. The sample shows a few hundred thousand clones, 90% of them seen only once. V is TRBV11-2 and J is TRBJ2-7; TRBD1 matches at 9 bases. This receptor was identified in a man aged 40-50 years with head and neck cancer. Sequenced sample: PBMCs. The CDR3 DNA follows: TGTGCCAGCAGCTTAGGTGGGACAGGGTTTCCCTACGAGCAGTACTTC. It yields the protein CASSLGGTGFPYEQYF.